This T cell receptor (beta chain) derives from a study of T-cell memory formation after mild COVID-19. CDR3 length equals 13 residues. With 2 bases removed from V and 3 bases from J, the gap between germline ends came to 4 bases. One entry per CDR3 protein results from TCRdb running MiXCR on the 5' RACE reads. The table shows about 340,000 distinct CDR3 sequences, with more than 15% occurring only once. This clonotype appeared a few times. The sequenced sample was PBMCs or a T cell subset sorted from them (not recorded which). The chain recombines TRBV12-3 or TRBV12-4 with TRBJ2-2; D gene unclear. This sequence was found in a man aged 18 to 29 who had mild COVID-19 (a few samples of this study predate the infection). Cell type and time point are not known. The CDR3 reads CASSLRYTGELFF. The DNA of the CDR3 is TGTGCCAGCAGTTTACGGTACACCGGGGAGCTGTTTTTT.